This T cell receptor beta chain was identified during a study of monozygotic twins with inflammatory bowel disease. TCRdb re-called the 5' RACE reads and shows each CDR3 protein once, DNA omitted. Its listing shows around 380,000 distinct CDR3 sequences. There are 16 residues in the CDR3. CDR1 KGHDR and CDR2 SFDVKD come from the germline V gene. This receptor was taken from a human donor with ulcerative colitis or Crohn's disease, or a healthy co-twin of an affected twin (not recorded which). The specimen was blood. The chain combines TRBV24-1 with TRBJ2-1; TCRdb outputs TRBD1, but without DNA this stays unchecked. The CDR3 protein is CATSDDARTGRDEQFF.